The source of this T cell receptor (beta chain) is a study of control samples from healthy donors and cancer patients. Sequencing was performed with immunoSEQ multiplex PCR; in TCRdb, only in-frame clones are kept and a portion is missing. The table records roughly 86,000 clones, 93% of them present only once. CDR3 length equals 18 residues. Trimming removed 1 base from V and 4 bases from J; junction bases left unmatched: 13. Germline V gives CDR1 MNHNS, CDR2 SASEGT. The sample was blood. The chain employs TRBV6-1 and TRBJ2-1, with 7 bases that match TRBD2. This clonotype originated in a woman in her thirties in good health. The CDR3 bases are TGTGCCAGCAGTGAAGAAAATTTGGGCCTAGCGGTATACAATGAGCAGTTCTTC. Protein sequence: CASSEENLGLAVYNEQFF.